A selection of T cell receptor beta chains follows, all from one sample in a study of blood T cell repertoires in COVID-19. TCRdb keeps only in-frame clones here, not all; method: immunoSEQ multiplex PCR. The data show fewer than 200,000 clones, about four fifths seen once. The sequenced material came from peripheral blood. The receptors come from a man between 65 and 85 years old with active or convalescent COVID-19. Each CDR3 is given with its conserved first and last residue. A D gene is named only where the DNA matches it firmly. The size field is filled for only some rows; it gives once, few, many or a size class.

D	V	size	J	DNA	CDR3
TRBD1	TRBV10-3	few	TRBJ1-4	TGTGCCATTTCAGGGGGCACTAATGAAAAACTGTTTTTT	CAISGGTNEKLFF
TRBD1	TRBV4-3	NA	TRBJ2-2	TGCGCCAGCTCCGGGACAGCTAGCATGGGGGAGCTGTTTTTT	CASSGTASMGELFF
NA	TRBV24-1	NA	TRBJ2-5	TGTGCCACCAGTGATGGGGGTAGGGGGTGGACCCAGTACTTC	CATSDGGRGWTQYF
NA	TRBV7-2	NA	TRBJ1-5	TGTGCCAGCAGCTTAGATTCAGGGGCCATTAATCAGCCCCAGCATTTT	CASSLDSGAINQPQHF
NA	TRBV4-1	few	TRBJ1-6	TGCGCCAGCAGCCAAGACCGGACAAGAAATAATTCACCCCTCCACTTT	CASSQDRTRNNSPLHF
TRBD1	TRBV7-9	NA	TRBJ2-3	TGTGCCAGCAGCTTGCTGGGACAGGGGACCACAGATACGCAGTATTTT	CASSLLGQGTTDTQYF
TRBD1	TRBV6-5	once	TRBJ1-5	TGTGCCAGCAGTAACTTAGAGGACAGGGACAATCAGCCCCAGCATTTT	CASSNLEDRDNQPQHF
NA	TRBV7-9	many	TRBJ1-5	TGTGCCAGCAGCTTAGGGGCTACAGGCCGGCCTCAGCCCCAGCATTTT	CASSLGATGRPQPQHF
NA	TRBV29-1	few	TRBJ1-2	TGCAGCGTTACCCCCGGTGGGGCCAGCCCCTACACCTTC	CSVTPGGASPYTF
NA	TRBV6-5	NA	TRBJ2-7	TGTGCCAGCAGCTACCCCGGGACATCGAACTACGAGCAGTACTTC	CASSYPGTSNYEQYF
TRBD1	TRBV11-3	NA	TRBJ1-5	TGTGCCAGCAGCCCCGGGACAGGGGGAACTCAGCCCCAGCATTTT	CASSPGTGGTQPQHF
TRBD1	TRBV18	NA	TRBJ2-5	TGTGCCAGCTCACTAATGACAGGGGGTGGCCAAGAGACCCAGTACTTC	CASSLMTGGGQETQYF
TRBD1	TRBV27	once	TRBJ2-5	TGTGCCAGCAGTTCCGGGACAGGGGGCGTTGGGACCCAGTACTTC	CASSSGTGGVGTQYF
TRBD1	TRBV3-1/TRBV3-2	NA	TRBJ1-1	TGTGCCAGCAGCCAACGACAGGGAAACACTGAAGCTTTCTTT	CASSQRQGNTEAFF
NA	TRBV18	NA	TRBJ1-3	TGTGCCAGCTCACCCTACGAATCACTCTCTGGAAACACCATATATTTT	CASSPYESLSGNTIYF
NA	TRBV9	NA	TRBJ2-5	TGTGCCAGCAGCGTAGGGACTCAAGAGACCCAGTACTTC	CASSVGTQETQYF
NA	TRBV7-9	few	TRBJ2-5	TGTGCCAGCACCCTCCAGGAGACCCAGTACTTC	CASTLQETQYF
NA	TRBV3-1/TRBV3-2	few	TRBJ2-7	TGTGCCAGCAGCCATCAACAGGAGCCCTACGGGCAGTACTTC	CASSHQQEPYGQYF
NA	TRBV9	NA	TRBJ1-2	TGTGCCAGCAGCGTAGGTTGGGGCAGGGTGGGGCAGCACTATGGCTACACCTTC	CASSVGWGRVGQHYGYTF
NA	TRBV6-6	once	TRBJ2-7	TGTGCCAGCAGTCAAGCGGCTGGCGAGCAGTACTTC	CASSQAAGEQYF
TRBD2	TRBV5-1	NA	TRBJ2-7	TGCGCCAGCAGCTTGGGGCTAGCGGGAGTGGGCGAGCAGTACTTC	CASSLGLAGVGEQYF
NA	TRBV27	few	TRBJ2-1	TGTGCCAGCAGTTCGAGGACTCGAAGCTCCTACAATGAGCAGTTCTTC	CASSSRTRSSYNEQFF
NA	TRBV7-2	NA	TRBJ1-1	TGTGCCAGCAGCTCCCGTCCCTGGAGGAACACTGAAGCTTTCTTT	CASSSRPWRNTEAFF
NA	TRBV7-6	few	TRBJ1-2	TGTGCCAGCAGCTTAGCGGGGGGTTCGTATGGCTACACCTTC	CASSLAGGSYGYTF
TRBD1	TRBV19	NA	TRBJ2-1	TGTGCCAGTAGTACCCGACAGGGGGCCTACAATGAGCAGTTCTTC	CASSTRQGAYNEQFF
NA	TRBV5-1	NA	TRBJ2-1	TGCGCCAGCAGTACGAGCTCCTACAATGAGCAGTTCTTC	CASSTSSYNEQFF
NA	TRBV7-6	NA	TRBJ2-1	TGTGCCAGCAGCTTAGGGGGGGTCCCCCATGAGCAGTTCTTC	CASSLGGVPHEQFF
NA	TRBV19	NA	TRBJ1-5	TGTGCCAGTAGTTCCCGACAGAACAATCAGCCCCAGCATTTT	CASSSRQNNQPQHF
TRBD1	TRBV19	few	TRBJ1-6	TGTGCCAGTAGTATAGTCCGGACAGGGTCGCCAGGTGGGGCACCCCTCCACTTT	CASSIVRTGSPGGAPLHF
TRBD1	TRBV6-5	NA	TRBJ1-2	TGTGCCAGCAGTTACGAGGCGCAGGGGGCGAAAGGCTACACCTTC	CASSYEAQGAKGYTF
NA	TRBV30	NA	TRBJ1-1	TGTGCCTGGAGTGACTTATCAAGCCGTATGAACACTGAAGCTTTCTTT	CAWSDLSSRMNTEAFF
TRBD2	TRBV7-9	NA	TRBJ2-1	TGTGCCAGCAGCTTAGTAGCGGGAGGGCCGGGGGGTGAGCAGTTCTTC	CASSLVAGGPGGEQFF